The source of this TCR beta chain is a study of T cells after yellow fever vaccination. Study-wide background: The authors prepared low-cell-number fractions using SMART-Seq v4 Ultra Low Input. Findings of the study overall: Of the clonotypes, a small share occurred in both CD4 and CD8 compartments. After the booster, 96% of CD4 and about nine tenths of CD8 primary-response clones were re-detected. On day 0, almost all vaccine-responding clonotypes were undetectable in sorted memory subsets.

This clonotype was recorded many times. V lost 6 bases and J 0 bases, leaving 18 bases between the germline ends. The CDR3 runs to 16 residues. CDR1 is DFQATT and CDR2 is SNEGSKA in the germline V gene (reference sequence). From the 5' RACE reads, TCRdb called clonotypes with MiXCR, one entry per CDR3 protein. The sample lists 35,000 to 55,000 distinct CDR3 sequences, around 6.4% seen once, with 8.5% to 12% in the top ten. The receptor was isolated from a man in his thirties or forties who received the YFV17D yellow fever vaccine. The chain carries TRBV20-1 and TRBJ2-1; tentative D call: TRBD2 (6 bases). This sample comprised PBMCs, either bulk or a sorted T-cell subset (CD4+, CD8+, memory, or dextramer-sorted; not recorded which), obtained 45 days after the yellow fever booster vaccination. In nucleotides, the CDR3 is TGCAGTGCCCAACGTGGGACTGGCTACTCCTACAATGAGCAGTTCTTC. Translation gives CSAQRGTGYSYNEQFF.